This is a list of T cell receptor beta chains from one sample in a study of cytomegalovirus exposure and HLA in healthy donors. Measured with immunoSEQ multiplex PCR; TCRdb has only the in-frame clones, and not every one. The sample holds about 140,000 clones, roughly 79% seen once. Sequencing used PBMCs. These receptor sequences come from a woman aged 25 to 39 in good health and CMV-seronegative. Both conserved end residues are part of each CDR3. The order of the fields is D gene, CDR3 length, clone size, V gene, J gene, CDR3 DNA, CDR3 protein. D genes are given only for firm matches. A row's size may be missing; if present it is once, few, many or a size class.

>TRBD1|14|-|TRBV5-4|TRBJ2-7
TGTGCCAGCAGCCCTACAGGGGGAAGCCACGAGCAGTACTTC
CASSPTGGSHEQYF
>TRBD1|13|-|TRBV7-2|TRBJ1-1
TGTGCCAGCAGCTTACAGGGGGGTAATGAAGCTTTCTTT
CASSLQGGNEAFF
>-|12|-|TRBV5-1|TRBJ1-1
TGCGCCAGCAGCTTGAGGGGATCCGAAGCTTTCTTT
CASSLRGSEAFF
>-|14|-|TRBV15|TRBJ1-3
TGTGCCACCAGCTCAATTACTTCTGGAAACACCATATATTTT
CATSSITSGNTIYF
>TRBD1|14|-|TRBV7-6|TRBJ2-4
TGTGCCAGCAGCTTGGGGACAGGGAAAAACATTCAGTACTTC
CASSLGTGKNIQYF
>-|17|-|TRBV29-1|TRBJ1-1
TGCAGCGTTCGCCGCGCCGGGAGAGGAACCTTGAACACTGAAGCTTTCTTT
CSVRRAGRGTLNTEAFF
>-|16|-|TRBV25-1|TRBJ1-6
TGTGCCAGCAGTGAATCCCACAGCGGCTATAATTCACCCCTCCACTTT
CASSESHSGYNSPLHF
>TRBD1|13|-|TRBV10-1|TRBJ2-7
TGCGCCAGCAGTGGGGACAGGGTCGGCGAGCAGTACTTC
CASSGDRVGEQYF
>-|13|-|TRBV18|TRBJ2-3
TGTGCCAGCTCACCCGGTTCCCGCGATACGCAGTATTTT
CASSPGSRDTQYF
>-|14|-|TRBV7-2|TRBJ2-5
TGTGCCAGCAGCTTTGCGGGGCGGCTGGAGACCCAGTACTTC
CASSFAGRLETQYF
>TRBD1|14|-|TRBV19|TRBJ1-2
TGTGCCAGTAGGGACAGGGACAACAACTATGGCTACACCTTC
CASRDRDNNYGYTF
>-|14|once|TRBV6-6|TRBJ1-5
TGTGCCAGCAGTCAACAGGGTCGGAATCAGCCCCAGCATTTT
CASSQQGRNQPQHF
>TRBD2|15|-|TRBV4-1|TRBJ2-1
TGCGCCAGCAGCCGCCCGGGACTAGCTTACAATGAGCAGTTCTTC
CASSRPGLAYNEQFF
>TRBD2|16|-|TRBV18|TRBJ2-1
TGTGCCAGCTCGCCCCCGGGACTAGCGGGGGATAATGAGCAGTTCTTC
CASSPPGLAGDNEQFF
>TRBD2|15|-|TRBV6-1|TRBJ2-2
TGTGCCTCTCTCTCGGGGGGGCGTGGGACCGGGGAGCTGTTTTTT
CASLSGGRGTGELFF
>TRBD2|14|-|TRBV30|TRBJ2-3
TGTGCCTGGGAGCGGGGGGTTAGCACAGATACGCAGTATTTT
CAWERGVSTDTQYF
>-|13|few|TRBV27|TRBJ2-3
TGTGCCAGCAGTGGAGGGGCCTGGACTTGGGAGTATTTT
CASSGGAWTWEYF
>TRBD1|15|-|TRBV7-9|TRBJ2-7
TGTGCCAGCAGCGGGAGGTCGGGACAGGGGAACGAGCAGTACTTC
CASSGRSGQGNEQYF
>TRBD2|13|-|TRBV4-2|TRBJ2-5
TGTGCCAGCAGCCGTGCGGGGGGAGAGACCCAGTACTTC
CASSRAGGETQYF
>-|14|-|TRBV6-5|TRBJ1-3
TGTGCCAGCAGTTCAACAGGGTCCGGAAACACCATATATTTT
CASSSTGSGNTIYF
>-|14|few|TRBV6-6|TRBJ2-5
TGTGCCACCACATGGTCCGAGACAGAAGAGACCCAGTACTTC
CATTWSETEETQYF
>-|14|few|TRBV9|TRBJ2-3
TGTGCCAGCAGCGTAGTAGCATCCACTAATACGCAGTATTTT
CASSVVASTNTQYF
>TRBD1|15|-|TRBV7-2|TRBJ1-1
TGTGCCAGCAGCTCTGCGCAGGGGGCCAGCACTGAAGCTTTCTTT
CASSSAQGASTEAFF
>-|13|-|TRBV5-4|TRBJ1-1
TGTGCCAGCAAAGACAGGAGGCGCACTGAAGCTTTCTTT
CASKDRRRTEAFF
>TRBD1|16|-|TRBV11-2|TRBJ1-1
TGTGCCAGCAGCCCTGGGGACAGACACACTGGCGCTGAAGCTTTCTTT
CASSPGDRHTGAEAFF
>-|13|-|TRBV19|TRBJ2-7
TGTGCCAGTAGTATCACAGGCTCCTACGAGCAGTACTTC
CASSITGSYEQYF
>TRBD2|16|once|TRBV27|TRBJ2-7
TGTGCCAGCAGTTTATCGGTGGCGGGGGGGGCCAACGAGCAGTACTTC
CASSLSVAGGANEQYF
>-|15|once|TRBV7-9|TRBJ2-7
TGTGCCAGCAGCTTAGGACAGATCGGGTCCTACGAGCAGTACTTC
CASSLGQIGSYEQYF
>-|13|few|TRBV18|TRBJ1-1
TGTGCCAGCTCACCCCAGGAAGCTACTGAAGCTTTCTTT
CASSPQEATEAFF
>-|13|-|TRBV27|TRBJ2-7
TGTGCCAGCAGTTGGGGCCCGGGGGTCGAGCAGTACTTC
CASSWGPGVEQYF
>TRBD2|15|-|TRBV19|TRBJ2-3
TGTGCCAGTAGTAGTTCGGGACTAGCGGCAGATACGCAGTATTTT
CASSSSGLAADTQYF
>-|15|few|TRBV9|TRBJ1-6
TGTGCCAGCAGCGCCGCAGGGGCAGATAATTCACCCCTCCACTTT
CASSAAGADNSPLHF
>-|14|-|TRBV10-3|TRBJ1-5
TGTGCCACGGGAGACCTTTATAGCAATCAGCCCCAGCATTTT
CATGDLYSNQPQHF
>-|14|-|TRBV11-3|TRBJ2-1
TGTGCCAGCAGCTCTCAACTGGCCCCGGGGGAGCAGTTCTTC
CASSSQLAPGEQFF
>-|14|-|TRBV6-6|TRBJ1-1
TGTGCCAGCAGTTACGGTGGGAGGAGGACTGAAGCTTTCTTT
CASSYGGRRTEAFF
>TRBD1|14|-|TRBV2|TRBJ1-1
TGTGCCAGCATTAGGACAGGTCTGAACACTGAAGCTTTCTTT
CASIRTGLNTEAFF
>TRBD1|15|-|TRBV2|TRBJ1-3
TGTGCCAGCAATCATCGACAGGGAGGCGGAAACACCATATATTTT
CASNHRQGGGNTIYF
>-|11|-|TRBV30|TRBJ2-2
TGTGCCTGGAGGCGTTCCGGGGAGCTGTTTTTT
CAWRRSGELFF
>-|13|-|TRBV6-1|TRBJ2-1
TGTGCCAGCACCGGGCAGGGGCGATATGAGCAGTTCTTC
CASTGQGRYEQFF
>TRBD1|15|few|TRBV6-5|TRBJ1-2
TGTGCCAGCAGTGCGCCCGGACAGGGGAGCTATGGCTACACCTTC
CASSAPGQGSYGYTF
>-|15|once|TRBV2|TRBJ1-4
TGTGCCAGCAGTGAAGGGCAGGGGCCTAATGAAAAACTGTTTTTT
CASSEGQGPNEKLFF
>-|16|-|TRBV10-2|TRBJ2-3
TGCGCCAGCAGTGAGTCAGGACGGGGGATCACAGATACGCAGTATTTT
CASSESGRGITDTQYF
>TRBD1|16|-|TRBV5-1|TRBJ1-6
TGCGCCAGCAGCCCAACCGTCGGACAGGCAAATTCACCCCTCCACTTT
CASSPTVGQANSPLHF
>TRBD1|14|-|TRBV6-1|TRBJ2-7
TGTGCCAGCAGAAAGGGACAGGGCCACTACGAGCAGTACTTC
CASRKGQGHYEQYF
>-|14|once|TRBV2|TRBJ1-1
TGTGCCAGCAGTGAAGGGACATTGAACACTGAAGCTTTCTTT
CASSEGTLNTEAFF
>TRBD1|16|-|TRBV19|TRBJ2-1
TGTGCCAGTAGTACCATCGGACAGGGGATGGACAATGAGCAGTTCTTC
CASSTIGQGMDNEQFF
>TRBD2|16|once|TRBV2|TRBJ2-2
TGTGCCAGCCGGGGGGGGGCGAGGGGAAACACCGGGGAGCTGTTTTTT
CASRGGARGNTGELFF
>-|15|-|TRBV5-1|TRBJ1-5
TGCGCCAGCAGCCCGACACCGGGGGTTGGTCAGCCCCAGCATTTT
CASSPTPGVGQPQHF
>-|15|-|TRBV29-1|TRBJ2-7
TGCAGCGTTGCCCCGGGCAGGGGAAAAACCTACGAGCAGTACTTC
CSVAPGRGKTYEQYF
>TRBD1|15|few|TRBV19|TRBJ1-5
TGTGCCAGTAGTATACTGGACAGGAACAATCAGCCCCAGCATTTT
CASSILDRNNQPQHF
>-|13|-|TRBV7-9|TRBJ1-1
TGTGCCAGCAGCGCGACAGGGAACACTGAAGCTTTCTTT
CASSATGNTEAFF
>-|13|-|TRBV7-7|TRBJ1-3
TGTGCCAGCAGCTTGGGGCCTGGAAACACCATATATTTT
CASSLGPGNTIYF
>TRBD1|15|-|TRBV6-6|TRBJ1-2
TGTGCCAGCAGTTACACCGTTTACAGGGGGGATGGCTACACCTTC
CASSYTVYRGDGYTF
>-|15|once|TRBV6-5|TRBJ1-5
TGTGCCAGCAGCGAGACCGGGAATAGCAATCAGCCCCAGCATTTT
CASSETGNSNQPQHF